These 3 T cell receptor beta chains originate from one sample sequenced in a study of blood T cell repertoires in COVID-19. The method was immunoSEQ multiplex PCR; TCRdb's version includes in-frame clones alone and lacks a portion of them. The sample lists 150,000 to 200,000 clones, over 80% occurring once. Sequencing was carried out using peripheral blood. The source of these receptors is a woman aged 70-85 years with acute or convalescent COVID-19.

This clone was found many times. The chain joins TRBV6-6 to TRBJ2-3; 8 bases line up with TRBD2. Per the germline V gene, CDR1 is MNHNY and CDR2 is SVGAGI (reference sequence). The CDR3 has 17 amino acids. Germline trimming cut 5 bases from V and 5 bases from J; bases unmatched to any gene: 15. The CDR3, as DNA: TGTGCCAGCAGTCTACGAAGAAGCGGGAGTCAGGGAGATACGCAGTATTTT. Translation gives CASSLRRSGSQGDTQYF.

In its sample, this clone was seen a few times. J is TRBJ2-1 and V is TRBV28; 8 bases agree with TRBD2. Germline V gene data show CDR1 as MDHEN and CDR2 as SYDVKM. With V trimmed by 3 bases and J by 8 bases, 9 bases remained unmatched. The CDR3 sequence is 15 residues long. Here the CDR3 DNA reads TGTGCCAGCAGTTTCCGGGGACTAGTAGTTCATGAGCAGTTCTTC. Amino acid sequence: CASSFRGLVVHEQFF.

The V call is TRBV5-1, the J call TRBJ2-7; 8 bases are shared with TRBD2. V lost 0 bases to trimming and J lost 2 bases; unmatched junction nucleotides: 4. The germline V gene encodes CDR1 SGHRS and CDR2 YFSETQ. The CDR3 extends over 15 amino acids. The CDR3 sequence is CASSLGGGGTYEQYF. The CDR3 nucleotides are TGCGCCAGCAGCTTGGGTGGCGGGGGGACCTACGAGCAGTACTTC.